This entry lists 18 T cell receptor beta chains sequenced from one sample in a study of neoadjuvant anti-PD-1 for oral cavity cancer. The time point denotes: after neoadjuvant nivolumab, at surgical resection. TCRdb's table, derived via immunoSEQ multiplex PCR, lists solely in-frame clones and lacks some. The table shows some 33,000 clones, with around four fifths occurring only once. The sample was PBMCs, taken after nivolumab (anti-PD-1) treatment. The receptor set was obtained from a person aged 35 to 85 with oral cavity squamous cell carcinoma.

This chain joins TRBV7-2 and TRBJ2-1; 10 bases line up with TRBD2. This CDR3 region has 14 residues. CDR1 and CDR2 from the germline V gene are SGHTA and FQGNSA. Trimming removed 5 bases from V and 8 bases from J; junction bases left unmatched: 6. The CDR3 spells CASSTLAGSDEQFF. CDR3 coding DNA: TGTGCCAGCAGCACACTAGCGGGGTCGGATGAGCAGTTCTTC.

The V call is TRBV11-3, the J call TRBJ2-2; no clear D gene. CDR1 SGHNT and CDR2 YENEEA come from the germline V gene. Trimming removed 0 bases at V and 12 bases at J, with 8 bases between. The CDR3 runs 12 residues. DNA for the CDR3: TGTGCCAGCAGCTTAGAAGAGAGGAAGCTGTTTTTT. It is translated as CASSLEERKLFF.

Sample share makes this clone medium-sized. This rearrangement joins TRBV29-1 to TRBJ1-1, with TRBD1 matching over 8 bases. The germline V gene encodes CDR1 SQVTM and CDR2 ANQGSEA. The ends lost 4 bases at V and 4 bases at J; junction bases unmatched: 8. CDR3 size: 14 residues. The CDR3 DNA sequence: TGCAGCGTTGTATGGCAGGGGGCCCTCACTGAAGCTTTCTTT. Amino acids: CSVVWQGALTEAFF.

This clone came up once. V is TRBV7-9 and J is TRBJ1-2; D is unclear. The CDR3 length is 12 residues. Germline V gene data show CDR1 as SEHNR and CDR2 as FQNEAQ (reference sequence). The V and J ends lost 0 bases and 12 bases respectively, with 11 bases between them. Here the CDR3 reads CASSLADGRDTF. The CDR3 region has the DNA TGTGCCAGCAGCTTAGCGGACGGCAGAGACACCTTC.

This clone was seen a handful of times. The chain combines TRBV2 with TRBJ2-3; 7 nucleotides match TRBD1. J was trimmed by 3 bases and V by 7 bases; bases with no gene match: 4. Germline assignment: CDR1 SNHLY and CDR2 FYNNEI. The CDR3 length is 13 residues. The CDR3: CASTAQGTDTQYF. CDR3 sequence (DNA): TGTGCCAGCACTGCACAGGGGACAGATACGCAGTATTTT.

This clone was counted once. The chain links TRBV15 to TRBJ2-4, with TRBD2 matching 16 bases. CDR1 and CDR2 from the germline V gene are LNHNV and YYDKDF (reference sequence). Trimming took 0 bases from V and 2 from J; bases not matched to a gene: 10. This CDR3 spans 21 amino acids. The CDR3 bases are TGTGCCACCAGCAGAGATTTGGGACTAGCGGGGGGGCGTAATTCCAAAAACATTCAGTACTTC. Protein product: CATSRDLGLAGGRNSKNIQYF.

V and J are TRBV4-1 and TRBJ1-4; no firm D call. CDR1 and CDR2 (germline): MGHRA, YSYEKL. V was cut by 4 bases and J by 2 bases, with 11 bases left in between. The CDR3 consists of 15 residues. DNA for the CDR3: TGCGCCAGCAGCCCTCCGGGAGTTACTAATGAAAAACTGTTTTTT. It translates to CASSPPGVTNEKLFF.

This rearrangement joins TRBV6-5 to TRBJ2-4; D is tentatively TRBD1 or TRBD2 (5 bases each). V lost 6 bases, J lost 4 bases, and 13 bases lay in between. Germline CDR1 is MNHEY and CDR2 is SVGAGI. The CDR3 sequence is 14 residues long. The CDR3 DNA reads TGTGCCAGCAGCCTTTCGTGGGGGAAAAACATTCAGTACTTC. Amino acids: CASSLSWGKNIQYF.

The chain uses TRBV18 and TRBJ2-1; the D is unclear. Germline V gives CDR1 KGHSH, CDR2 LQKENI. V dropped 3 bases and J dropped 7 bases, with 7 bases sitting between them. The CDR3 loop spans 12 amino acids. CDR3 sequence: CASSPASNEQFF. Here the CDR3 DNA reads TGTGCCAGCTCACCCGCCAGTAATGAGCAGTTCTTC.

This chain connects TRBV6-6 to TRBJ1-5; D gene ambiguous. Trimming removed 7 bases from V and 0 bases from J, with 13 bases in between. The CDR3 extends over 15 amino acids. Germline V lookup: CDR1 MNHNY, CDR2 SVGAGI (reference sequence). CDR3 DNA: TGTGCCAGCACCCCGTTGGGTCGTAGCAATCAGCCCCAGCATTTT. It yields the protein CASTPLGRSNQPQHF.

V gene TRBV19 combines with J gene TRBJ1-5; no definite D call. There are 12 residues in the CDR3. Germline V gives CDR1 LNHDA, CDR2 SQIVND (reference sequence). Trimming stripped 4 bases from V and 5 bases from J, with 6 bases between. CDR3 nucleotide sequence: TGTGCCAGTAGTAGGAGGGATCAGCCCCAGCATTTT. Translated: CASSRRDQPQHF.

This chain uses TRBV9 with TRBJ1-2; D call uncertain. The CDR3 is 13 residues long. V was trimmed by 3 bases and J by 0 bases, leaving 6 bases between them. Germline V gives CDR1 SGDLS, CDR2 YYNGEE. The CDR3 here is CASSGQSNYGYTF. In DNA, the CDR3 is TGTGCCAGCAGCGGTCAGTCTAACTATGGCTACACCTTC.

The chain couples TRBV4-3 to TRBJ2-3; the match to TRBD2 covers 9 bases. This CDR3 has 16 residues. Trimming cost V 0 bases and J 5 bases; bases outside gene matches: 6. From germline, CDR1 is LGHNA and CDR2 YSLEER. The CDR3 reads CASSQEGRGGIDTQYF. The CDR3 nucleotides are TGCGCCAGCAGCCAAGAGGGGCGGGGGGGGATAGATACGCAGTATTTT.

The chain combines TRBV27 with TRBJ1-4; tentatively, D is TRBD1 (5 bases). From germline, CDR1 is MNHEY and CDR2 SMNVEV (reference sequence). This CDR3 has 15 amino acids. With 6 bases removed from V and 0 bases from J, the gap between germline ends came to 11 bases. The CDR3 region is CASRPWGATNEKLFF. The CDR3 DNA sequence: TGTGCCAGCAGGCCTTGGGGGGCAACTAATGAAAAACTGTTTTTT.

This clone has a single count. V is TRBV5-8 and J is TRBJ1-5; possible D gene TRBD1, 5 bases. Looked up from germline, CDR1 is SGHTS and CDR2 is YDEGEE. V was shortened by 8 bases and J by 2 bases, with 17 bases between the two germline ends. This CDR3 spans 15 amino acids. The CDR3 reads CASLRWGEGNQPQHF. The CDR3 DNA reads TGTGCCAGTTTAAGGTGGGGGGAAGGCAATCAGCCCCAGCATTTT.

The CDR3 protein is CASRLVLQENEKLFF. The DNA for the CDR3 is TGTGCAAGTCGCTTAGTTTTGCAGGAAAATGAAAAACTGTTTTTT. V is TRBV12-2 and J is TRBJ1-4; the listed D gene, TRBD1, was not tested against the DNA. TRBV12-2 is a recognized pseudogene. CDR3 size: 15 residues.

V and J are TRBV2 and TRBJ1-1, with D hard to call. The CDR3 runs 14 residues. Germline V gene lookup returns CDR1 SNHLY and CDR2 FYNNEI. The V and J ends lost 4 bases and 1 base respectively, with 10 bases between them. CDR3 nucleotides: TGTGCCAGCAGTGCATCCCCTGGGAACACTGAAGCTTTCTTT. The encoded protein is CASSASPGNTEAFF. Variable domain in full (rest from reference TRBV2 and TRBJ1-1): EPEVTQTPSHQVTQMGQEVILRCVPISNHLYFYWYRQILGQKVEFLVSFYNNEISEKSEIFDDQFSVERPDGSNFTLKIRSTKLEDSAMYFCASSASPGNTEAFFGQGTRLTVV.

The J gene is TRBJ2-6, the V gene TRBV5-6; D unresolved. Germline V gene lookup returns CDR1 SGHDT and CDR2 YYEEEE. V was clipped by 3 bases and J by 0 bases, with 4 bases between them. The CDR3 spans 14 residues. The CDR3 bases are TGTGCCAGCAGCTGGCTCTCTGGGGCCAACGTCCTGACTTTC. This codes for CASSWLSGANVLTF. Complete variable domain (other parts from reference TRBV5-6 and TRBJ2-6): DAGVTQSPTHLIKTRGQQVTLRCSPKSGHDTVSWYQQALGQGPQFIFQYYEEEERQRGNFPDRFSGHQFPNYSSELNVNALLLGDSALYLCASSWLSGANVLTFGAGSRLTVL.